The 6 T cell receptor beta chains presented below share a single source sample, sequenced in a study of TIL therapy for anti-PD-1-resistant metastatic lung cancer (dated by TCRdb to about 2021). The immunoSEQ v3 hsTCRB kit was used to amplify TCR beta CDR3 regions from genomic DNA through bias-controlled multiplex PCR. This immuneACCESS table, as held by TCRdb, lists in-frame sequences with V and J called but not all clones. Of the missing ones, under half trace to an unresolved V gene in checked studies; the others have no known cause. A total of some 7,000 clones appear in this sample, 60% to 65% of them only once. The leading ten clones occupy around 8% of the sample. The time point label here, explained by the study, means: pre-treatment sample, taken before nivolumab and TIL therapy. The baseline tumor samples, taken from the same resection that was used to grow TIL, were excised metastases, most often pleural nodules or supraclavicular lymph nodes.

Source: tumor tissue, taken at baseline. These receptor sequences come from a person between 25 and 80 years old with non-small cell lung cancer.

V is TRBV28 and J is TRBJ1-6; D gene unclear. The CDR3 covers 14 residues. With 5 bases removed from V and 9 bases from J, the gap between germline ends came to 14 bases. CDR1 and CDR2 (germline): MDHEN, SYDVKM. The CDR3 DNA is TGTGCCAGCAGTCTGTCAACCCAAAGTTCACCCCTCCACTTT. This sequence encodes CASSLSTQSSPLHF.

The J gene is TRBJ2-1, the V gene TRBV27; D gene uncertain. This CDR3 is built from 12 residues. Trimming removed 4 bases at V and 3 bases at J, with 4 bases between. Germline lookup yields CDR1 MNHEY and CDR2 SMNVEV (reference sequence). Written as DNA, the CDR3 is TGTGCCAGCAGTTCGAACTACAATGAGCAGTTCTTC. Translation: CASSSNYNEQFF.

This chain connects TRBV19 to TRBJ2-1; 9 positions match TRBD2. The CDR3 is 14 residues long. The junction had 5 bases not matched to a gene; V was cut back by 3 bases and J by 8 bases. Germline values: CDR1 LNHDA, CDR2 SQIVND (reference sequence). The CDR3 DNA follows: TGTGCCAGTAGTATCCCTAGCGGGACCCATGAGCAGTTCTTC. Its protein is CASSIPSGTHEQFF.

The J gene is TRBJ2-3, the V gene TRBV5-6, with 8 bases identical to TRBD2. J lost 6 bases, V lost 3 bases, and 12 bases had no gene match. CDR3 size: 16 residues. The germline V gene has CDR1 SGHDT and CDR2 YYEEEE. CDR3 sequence: CASSSRRRGGFDTQYF. For the CDR3, the DNA is TGTGCCAGCAGCTCCCGTCGGCGCGGGGGGTTCGATACGCAGTATTTT.

The CDR3 is CATSDPGLAADNEQFF. DNA for the CDR3: TGTGCCACCAGTGATCCGGGACTAGCGGCCGACAATGAGCAGTTCTTC. The chain has TRBV24-1 and TRBJ2-1, with 11 bases fitting TRBD2. This CDR3 region has 16 residues. Germline V gene sequence: CDR1 KGHDR, CDR2 SFDVKD. The J segment lost 5 bases and the V segment lost 3 bases, leaving 5 bases of the junction unmatched.

The V gene is TRBV24-1, the J gene TRBJ2-3; 10 nucleotides agree with TRBD2. CDR1 KGHDR and CDR2 SFDVKD come from the germline V gene. Unmatched junction bases numbered 7, after V lost 4 bases and J lost 7 bases. The CDR3 runs 15 residues. The CDR3 nucleotides read TGTGCCACCAGTGACTCCAGCGGGAGGGTAAATACGCAGTATTTT. This sequence encodes CATSDSSGRVNTQYF.